Shown below are 25 T cell receptor beta chains from a single sample sequenced in a study. Each CDR3 protein gets one entry after TCRdb re-called the 5' RACE reads with MiXCR. The profile shows some 6,000 distinct CDR3 sequences, roughly 34% of them singletons. The specimen sequenced was naive CD4+ T cells sorted from a lymph node. The subset denotes: naive CD4+ T cells, CD4+CD45RA+CD25-. The receptor set was obtained from a female donor with breast cancer.

This clonotype qualifies as medium-sized. The rearrangement links TRBV7-2 to TRBJ1-2; D is perhaps TRBD1 (6 bases). Per germline, CDR1 SGHTA and CDR2 FQGNSA. This CDR3 is built from 16 residues. With 1 base removed from V and 6 bases from J, the gap between germline ends came to 18 bases. The CDR3 coding sequence is TGTGCCAGCAGCTTAGGGGGGGGGGCGTGGAGGAATGGCTACACCTTC. Translating gives CASSLGGGAWRNGYTF.

This clonotype was picked up a small number of times. This sequence joins TRBV5-6 and TRBJ2-4; D possibly corresponds to TRBD1 (5 bases). Between the trimmed V and J ends, which lost 0 bases and 5 bases, there was a span of 15 bases. Germline lookup yields CDR1 SGHDT and CDR2 YYEEEE. The CDR3 length is 16 residues. DNA of the CDR3: TGTGCCAGCAGCTTGGGGCCCTTTGGGGCCCAAAACATTCAGTACTTC. The encoded protein is CASSLGPFGAQNIQYF.

This chain links TRBV29-1 with TRBJ1-1; D is ambiguous. CDR1 is SQVTM and CDR2 is ANQGSEA in the germline V gene. This CDR3 contains 10 residues. V lost 5 bases and J 3 bases, leaving 4 bases between the germline ends. CDR3 loop: CSVRDTEAFF. As DNA, the CDR3 is TGCAGCGTTAGAGACACTGAAGCTTTCTTT. Looking up the rest from reference TRBV29-1 and TRBJ1-1 gives the full variable domain: SAVISQKPSRDICQRGTSLTIQCQVDSQVTMMFWYRQQPGQSLTLIATANQGSEATYESGFVIDKFPISRPNLTFSTLTVSNMSPEDSSIYLCSVRDTEAFFGQGTRLTVV.

Details on this clonotype: A much more abundant neighbour one base away suggests this may be a read error. This rearrangement joins TRBV5-1 to TRBJ1-1; a weak D match, TRBD1 (6 bases). CDR1 is SGHRS, CDR2 YFSETQ, per germline. This CDR3 spans 14 amino acids. CDR3 sequence reads: CASGLQGLNTEAFF. The CDR3 DNA reads TGCGCCAGCGGCTTACAGGGCCTGAACACTGAAGCTTTCTTT. The complete variable domain, with remaining parts taken from reference TRBV5-1 and TRBJ1-1, reads KAGVTQTPRYLIKTRGQQVTLSCSPISGHRSVSWYQQTPGQGLQFLFEYFSETQRNKGNFPGRFSGRQFSNSRSEMNVSTLELGDSALYLCASGLQGLNTEAFFGQGTRLTVV.

This clonotype rates as medium-sized. This chain links TRBV10-3 with TRBJ2-3; TRBD2 matches 12 bases. V dropped 2 bases and J dropped 6; count of bases not matched to a gene: 9. CDR3 size: 17 residues. CDR1 is ENHRY, CDR2 SYGVKD, per germline. The CDR3 DNA reads TGTGCCATCAGTGAGGCCGGGATCGGGACTAGCGGGGATACGCAGTATTTT. It specifies CAISEAGIGTSGDTQYF.

The chain combines TRBV18 with TRBJ1-1, with D perhaps TRBD1 (5 bases). CDR1 is KGHSH, CDR2 LQKENI, per germline. V was clipped by 6 bases and J by 1 base, with 15 bases between them. The CDR3 is 15 residues long. The CDR3 protein is CASSQGNDGNTEAFF. The DNA of the CDR3 is TGTGCCAGCTCCCAGGGAAACGACGGGAACACTGAAGCTTTCTTT.

This clonotype was observed a few times. J is TRBJ2-4 and V is TRBV7-2; D might be TRBD2 (6 bases). The CDR3 is made up of 14 amino acids. CDR1 is SGHTA and CDR2 is FQGNSA in the germline V gene. V was pared by 1 base and J by 7 bases, with 11 bases between. CDR3 in amino acids: CASSLGGRGNIQYF. In DNA form, the CDR3 reads TGTGCCAGCAGCTTAGGGGGCCGGGGGAACATTCAGTACTTC. The full variable domain, completed using reference TRBV7-2 and TRBJ2-4, is GAGVSQSPSNKVTEKGKDVELRCDPISGHTALYWYRQSLGQGLEFLIYFQGNSAPDKSGLPSDRFSAERTGGSVSTLTIQRTQQEDSAVYLCASSLGGRGNIQYFGAGTRLSVL.

A remark on this clonotype: This sequence may be a read error, since a much larger clone differs from it by one base. V gene TRBV20-1 combines with J gene TRBJ2-7, with unresolved D. Germline V gene sequence: CDR1 DFQATT, CDR2 SNEGSKA (reference sequence). The V and J ends lost 6 bases and 6 bases respectively, with 18 bases between them. The CDR3 length is 13 residues. As DNA, the CDR3 is TGCAGTGCCAGAAGACTGGGAACGGGCGAGCAGTACTTC. Amino acid sequence: CSARRLGTGEQYF.

By sample fraction, this clonotype is medium-sized. This rearrangement joins TRBV28 to TRBJ1-4; D gene unclear. Germline V gives CDR1 MDHEN, CDR2 SYDVKM. The length of the CDR3 is 15 residues. With 3 bases removed from V and 0 bases from J, the gap between germline ends came to 8 bases. The CDR3 DNA sequence: TGTGCCAGCAGTTTTGGCGGAGCAACTAATGAAAAACTGTTTTTT. This codes for CASSFGGATNEKLFF.

The table lists this clonotype with a few counts. This chain links TRBV12-3 or TRBV12-4 with TRBJ1-4; 8 nucleotides match TRBD1. Trimming at V came to 3 bases and at J to 2 bases, leaving 8 bases not matched to a gene. This CDR3 has 17 amino acids. This CDR3 reads CASSFRTGPATNEKLFF. The CDR3 DNA reads TGTGCCAGCAGTTTCCGGACAGGGCCCGCCACTAATGAAAAACTGTTTTTT.

This clonotype is classed as medium-sized (0.01 to 0.1%). The V gene is TRBV20-1, the J gene TRBJ2-5, with TRBD2 as a possible D gene (5 bases). This CDR3 contains 13 residues. Germline lookup yields CDR1 DFQATT and CDR2 SNEGSKA (reference sequence). Trimming shortened V by 4 bases and J by 12 bases, and 21 bases separated the two germline ends. CDR3 region: CSAKEPSRDDEYF. The CDR3 DNA reads as TGCAGTGCTAAGGAACCTAGTCGGGATGACGAGTACTTC.

This clonotype is labeled large (0.1 to 1%). The chain joins TRBV4-1 to TRBJ2-1; D perhaps matches TRBD2 (6 bases). Germline V lookup: CDR1 MGHRA, CDR2 YSYEKL. The CDR3 spans 17 residues. V lost 3 bases to trimming and J lost 5 bases, with 20 bases between them. The CDR3 spells CASSQSAARGTDNEQFF. CDR3 nucleotides: TGCGCCAGCAGCCAGTCCGCGGCGCGGGGTACCGACAATGAGCAGTTCTTC.

The chain uses TRBV20-1 and TRBJ1-4, with TRBD1 identical over 8 bases. J lost 2 bases, V lost 1 base, and 6 bases had no gene match. In germline, CDR1 is DFQATT, CDR2 SNEGSKA (reference sequence). The CDR3 loop spans 16 amino acids. The CDR3 spells CSARGLTGDTNEKLFF. The CDR3 nucleotides read TGCAGTGCTAGAGGGCTGACAGGGGATACTAATGAAAAACTGTTTTTT.

This clonotype was seen only a few times. The gene calls are TRBV20-1 and TRBJ1-1, with TRBD1 matching 7 bases. CDR1 DFQATT and CDR2 SNEGSKA come from the germline V gene (reference sequence). The CDR3 contains 13 residues. V trimming: 5 bases; J trimming: 7 bases; junction bases outside the gene matches: 10. CDR3 in DNA: TGCAGTGCTGGAGGGACAGCCGTGTATGAAGCTTTCTTT. Its protein product is CSAGGTAVYEAFF.

This clonotype has only a few counts. The chain links TRBV15 to TRBJ1-2; possible D gene TRBD1, 5 bases. Looked up from germline, CDR1 is LNHNV and CDR2 is YYDKDF (reference sequence). The CDR3 is 14 amino acids. V lost 3 bases and J 4 bases, leaving 12 bases between the germline ends. The CDR3, as DNA: TGTGCCACCAGCAGTTACGGGGGGTCCTATGGCTACACCTTC. This codes for CATSSYGGSYGYTF.

The rearrangement uses TRBV11-3 and TRBJ2-3; TRBD2 matches 8 bases. This CDR3 has 16 amino acids. The V and J ends lost 5 bases and 2 bases, in that order; junction bases with no gene match: 9. CDR1 and CDR2 (germline): SGHNT, YENEEA. This CDR3 reads CASSPAGGGTTDTQYF. The CDR3, as DNA: TGTGCCAGCAGCCCAGCGGGCGGGGGGACCACAGATACGCAGTATTTT.

The chain links TRBV5-1 to TRBJ1-5, with D maybe TRBD1 (6 bases). CDR3 size: 14 residues. Germline V gene data show CDR1 as SGHRS and CDR2 as YFSETQ. Trimming pared 0 bases from V and 5 bases from J, leaving 9 bases between. In DNA form, the CDR3 reads TGCGCCAGCAGCTTGGGACAGGTTGATCAGCCCCAGCATTTT. It codes for CASSLGQVDQPQHF.

Relative to its sample, this clonotype is medium-sized. This chain joins TRBV25-1 and TRBJ2-5; 11 bases map to TRBD2. Germline values: CDR1 MGHDK, CDR2 SYGVNS. The CDR3 has 14 amino acids. Germline trimming cut 7 bases from V and 5 bases from J; bases unmatched to any gene: 6. CDR3 loop: CASTLAGGIETQYF. In DNA form, the CDR3 reads TGTGCCAGCACCTTAGCGGGAGGGATCGAGACCCAGTACTTC. Filled out from reference TRBV25-1 and TRBJ2-5, the complete variable domain reads EADIYQTPRYLVIGTGKKITLECSQTMGHDKMYWYQQDPGMELHLIHYSYGVNSTEKGDLSSESTVSRIRTEHFPLTLESARPSHTSQYLCASTLAGGIETQYFGPGTRLLVL.

The chain is built from TRBV6-1 and TRBJ1-3, with unresolved D. Germline values: CDR1 MNHNS, CDR2 SASEGT. The CDR3 spans 14 residues. Trimming stripped 1 base from V and 0 bases from J, with 4 bases between. The CDR3 sequence: CASSEGTSGNTIYF. In DNA, the CDR3 is TGTGCCAGCAGTGAAGGTACCTCTGGAAACACCATATATTTT.

By frequency in the sample, this clonotype is medium-sized (0.01 to 0.1%). The chain links TRBV5-1 to TRBJ2-1, with 10 bases aligning to TRBD1. V shed 4 bases and J 5 bases; nucleotides not matched to a gene: 12. This CDR3 has 17 residues. Germline lookup yields CDR1 SGHRS and CDR2 YFSETQ. The CDR3 nucleotides are TGCGCCAGCAGCGTATTCCTAACCGGGACAGGGGACAATGAGCAGTTCTTC. Its translation is CASSVFLTGTGDNEQFF.

This chain joins TRBV24-1 and TRBJ1-2, with TRBD1 matching over 8 bases. The V gene end was trimmed by 7 bases and the J gene end by 7 bases; junction bases not matched to a gene: 13. This CDR3 is built from 15 residues. Germline-derived CDR1 and CDR2 are KGHDR and SFDVKD. The CDR3 here is CATRGKGQGNPGYTF. In DNA, the CDR3 is TGTGCCACCAGGGGAAAAGGACAGGGCAATCCTGGCTACACCTTC.

This chain links TRBV27 with TRBJ1-2; maybe TRBD1 (5 bases). V was trimmed by 3 bases and J by 8 bases, leaving 13 bases between them. CDR1 is MNHEY and CDR2 is SMNVEV in the germline V gene (reference sequence). This CDR3 has 13 residues. The CDR3 bases are TGTGCCAGCAGTTTCAGGGATCGTCGCGGCTACACCTTC. Its protein is CASSFRDRRGYTF.

This rearrangement joins TRBV18 to TRBJ2-7, with D maybe TRBD1 (5 bases). Trimming pared 4 bases from V and 3 bases from J, leaving 13 bases between. Looked up from germline, CDR1 is KGHSH and CDR2 is LQKENI. The CDR3 totals 14 residues. The CDR3 region has the DNA TGTGCCAGCTCACTTAACCAGCAGGGCTACGAGCAGTACGTC. Its translation is CASSLNQQGYEQYV.

This clonotype was seen a handful of times. The rearrangement uses TRBV28 and TRBJ1-2, with D possibly being TRBD1 (5 bases). The CDR3 loop spans 16 amino acids. Germline V gene lookup returns CDR1 MDHEN and CDR2 SYDVKM. With 5 bases removed from V and 0 bases from J, the gap between germline ends came to 16 bases. CDR3 loop: CASSHIPGRSNYGYTF. In nucleotides, the CDR3 is TGTGCCAGCAGTCATATACCGGGACGGTCTAACTATGGCTACACCTTC.

By its share, this clonotype is medium-sized. CDR3 in amino acids: CASSRPGQGEEGYTF. CDR3 nucleotides: TGTGCCAGCAGTCGCCCGGGACAGGGGGAGGAAGGCTACACCTTC. V gene TRBV6-6 combines with J gene TRBJ1-2; TRBD1 matches at 11 bases. Losses at the gene ends were 5 bases for V and 8 bases for J; bases not matched to a gene: 10. The CDR3 is 15 amino acids. From germline, CDR1 is MNHNY and CDR2 SVGAGI (reference sequence).